The following is a T cell receptor (beta chain) sequence with its context. CDR3 length: 17 amino acids. The germline CDR1 and CDR2 sequences are MNHNS and SASEGT. The junction had 3 bases not matched to a gene; V was cut back by 1 base and J by 0 bases. The data belong to a study of blood T cell repertoires in COVID-19. Per the original data handling: It was from reference gene primer amplification that nucleated cell counts were estimated. Using immunoSEQ multiplex PCR, the repertoire was profiled, and TCRdb retains in-frame clones only, with some absent. V, J and clone size reflect that table, while D and trimming were determined from the DNA. The table includes some 240,000 clones, 84% detected once.

The receptor's source is a middle-aged woman who had recovered from COVID-19. The chain has TRBV6-1 and TRBJ2-1; TRBD2 matches 10 bases. The sequencing sample was made of peripheral blood. CDR3 nucleotide sequence: TGTGCCAGCAGTGAAGGAAGCGGGGGGGACTCCTACAATGAGCAGTTCTTC. Protein: CASSEGSGGDSYNEQFF.